The entry below gives a single T cell receptor (beta chain) sequence along with its context. Unique molecular identifiers were incorporated when the TCRbeta library was constructed. TCRdb used MiXCR to reprocess the PCR reads, holding one entry per CDR3 protein. This table has about 610,000 distinct CDR3 sequences, roughly a tenth appearing once. These data are taken from a study of T-cell reconstitution after alpha-beta-depleted transplantation in children. The V end lost 5 bases, the J end lost 1 base, and 15 bases lay between the germline ends. The CDR3 loop spans 16 amino acids. Germline V gene data show CDR1 as SEHNR and CDR2 as FQNEAQ (reference sequence).

The chain employs TRBV7-9 and TRBJ1-5; possible D gene TRBD1, 5 bases. This sequence was found in a human donor who donated a stem cell graft to a child with acute myeloid leukemia. The source was PBMCs from the stem cell graft donor, collected from the stem cell graft. The CDR3 DNA reads TGTGCCAGCAGCACCGGACATACATCCAGCAATCAGCCCCAGCATTTT. As protein: CASSTGHTSSNQPQHF. Filled out from reference TRBV7-9 and TRBJ1-5, the complete variable domain reads DTGVSQNPRHKITKRGQNVTFRCDPISEHNRLYWYRQTLGQGPEFLTYFQNEAQLEKSRLLSDRFSAERPKGSFSTLEIQRTEQGDSAMYLCASSTGHTSSNQPQHFGDGTRLSIL.